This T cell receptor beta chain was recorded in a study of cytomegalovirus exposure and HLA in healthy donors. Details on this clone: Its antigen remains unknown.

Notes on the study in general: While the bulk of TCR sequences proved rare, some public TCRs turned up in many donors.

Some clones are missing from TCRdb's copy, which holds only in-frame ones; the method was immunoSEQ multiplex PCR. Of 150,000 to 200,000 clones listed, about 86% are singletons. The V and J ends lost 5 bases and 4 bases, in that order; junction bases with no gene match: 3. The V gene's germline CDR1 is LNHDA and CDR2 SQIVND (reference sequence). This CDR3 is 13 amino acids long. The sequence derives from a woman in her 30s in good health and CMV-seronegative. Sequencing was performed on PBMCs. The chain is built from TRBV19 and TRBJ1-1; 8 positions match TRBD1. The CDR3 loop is CASSGQGGTEAFF. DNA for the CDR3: TGTGCCAGTAGTGGACAGGGAGGCACTGAAGCTTTCTTT.